A single sample gave rise to the 13 T cell receptor beta chains below, sequenced in a study of CD8 T cells in ankylosing spondylitis. Regarding the study as a whole: A TCR beta motif of about eight highly homologous variants seemed to mark ankylosing spondylitis blood.

These receptors have no known antigen. Via MiXCR, TCRdb re-called the 5' RACE reads, giving one row per CDR3 protein. The sample gives a few hundred thousand distinct CDR3 sequences, around 24% of which show up once; less than 20% is in the top ten. Material: blood, either unsorted or a sorted T cell fraction (not recorded which). These receptors were obtained from a male donor with ankylosing spondylitis.

Written as DNA, the CDR3 is TGTGCCAGCAGCACCGGGACAGCCGATTTACCACCCTACGAGCAGTACTTC. Its protein is CASSTGTADLPPYEQYF. V is TRBV12-3 or TRBV12-4 and J is TRBJ2-7, with 7 bases matching TRBD1. Trimming cost V 6 bases and J 2 bases; bases outside gene matches: 16. The CDR3 has 17 amino acids.

The rearrangement uses TRBV5-1 and TRBJ1-1; no clear D gene. Germline V lookup: CDR1 SGHRS, CDR2 YFSETQ. Trimming pared 4 bases from V and 1 base from J, leaving 17 bases between. The CDR3 length is 16 residues. CDR3 in DNA: TGCGCCAGCAGCCCTCTGTCGGCAACAGCGAACACTGAAGCTTTCTTT. This translates into CASSPLSATANTEAFF.

This clonotype was observed a few times. The chain carries TRBV28 and TRBJ1-4; 8 bases line up with TRBD1. J gave up 6 bases and V 5 bases, and 8 bases lay outside the gene matches. The germline V gene has CDR1 MDHEN and CDR2 SYDVKM. This CDR3 is built from 15 residues. The CDR3 DNA reads as TGTGCCAGCAGTCCCGGGACAGGCCGGGATGAAAAACTGTTTTTT. Its translation: CASSPGTGRDEKLFF.

This clonotype came up a few times. The chain is built from TRBV10-3 and TRBJ2-3; 9 bases line up with TRBD2. In germline, CDR1 is ENHRY, CDR2 SYGVKD. The CDR3 runs to 14 residues. Losses at the gene ends were 6 bases for V and 6 bases for J; bases not matched to a gene: 7. This CDR3 is CAISSGLAGDTQYF. CDR3 coding DNA: TGTGCCATCAGCTCGGGACTAGCAGGGGATACGCAGTATTTT.

A few counts support this clonotype. The rearrangement links TRBV9 to TRBJ2-7, with D unresolved. CDR3 length: 15 amino acids. CDR1 and CDR2 from the germline V gene are SGDLS and YYNGEE. V lost 0 bases and J 4 bases, leaving 14 bases between the germline ends. The DNA of the CDR3 is TGTGCCAGCAGCGTAGGGCCAGGCCTCGGATACGAGCAGTACTTC. Encoded protein: CASSVGPGLGYEQYF.

This clonotype showed up many times. The chain couples TRBV12-3 or TRBV12-4 to TRBJ2-7, with TRBD2 matching 8 bases. The CDR3 has 16 amino acids. With 4 bases clipped from V and 5 bases from J, the junction kept 13 bases outside the gene matches. Here the CDR3 reads CASSSVFFGRVDEQYF. The DNA of the CDR3 is TGTGCCAGCAGTTCGGTTTTCTTCGGGAGGGTTGACGAGCAGTACTTC.

The table lists this clonotype with a few counts. The chain has TRBV11-2 and TRBJ2-1; D call uncertain. Germline V gene sequence: CDR1 SGHAT, CDR2 FQNNGV. The CDR3 has 14 residues. The ends were cut back, 0 bases at V and 2 bases at J, with 5 bases in the middle. The CDR3 nucleotides are TGTGCCAGCAGCTTAGACTCTCCCTACAATGAGCAGTTCTTC. Amino acid sequence: CASSLDSPYNEQFF.

This clonotype was seen only a few times. The chain uses TRBV9 and TRBJ2-5, with D perhaps assigned TRBD1 or TRBD2 (5 bases each). The CDR3 consists of 15 residues. V dropped 0 bases and J dropped 1 base, with 10 bases sitting between them. Germline V gene sequence: CDR1 SGDLS, CDR2 YYNGEE. As DNA, the CDR3 is TGTGCCAGCAGCGTAGCTCTCGGGACCCAAGAGACCCAGTACTTC. Protein: CASSVALGTQETQYF.

The count of this clonotype is one. The rearrangement joins TRBV11-3 to TRBJ1-4; the D gene is possibly TRBD1 (6 bases). Trimming removed 3 bases from V and 5 bases from J, with 13 bases in between. CDR1 and CDR2 from the germline V gene are SGHNT and YENEEA. CDR3 length: 15 amino acids. The CDR3 spells CASSFEGGTNEKLFF. DNA for the CDR3: TGTGCCAGCAGCTTCGAGGGGGGGACCAATGAAAAACTGTTTTTT.

The genes are TRBV20-1 and TRBJ2-1; perhaps TRBD2 as D (6 bases). CDR3 length: 14 residues. Per germline, CDR1 DFQATT and CDR2 SNEGSKA (reference sequence). V was trimmed by 6 bases and J by 6 bases, leaving 18 bases between them. The CDR3 loop reads CSATPPAEGNEQFF. For the CDR3, the DNA is TGCAGTGCCACCCCGCCAGCGGAGGGCAATGAGCAGTTCTTC.

V usage is TRBV7-9 and J usage is TRBJ1-1; 8 bases line up with TRBD1. J gave up 6 bases and V 2 bases, and 5 bases lay outside the gene matches. This CDR3 contains 14 residues. The germline CDR1 and CDR2 sequences are SEHNR and FQNEAQ (reference sequence). CDR3 sequence: CASSLRTGWAEAFF. DNA for the CDR3: TGTGCCAGCAGCTTACGGACAGGGTGGGCTGAAGCTTTCTTT.

The CDR3 region is CATPPLAGANTGELFF. As DNA, the CDR3 is TGTGCCACCCCCCCACTAGCGGGGGCGAACACCGGGGAGCTGTTTTTT. The gene calls are TRBV7-8 and TRBJ2-2, with TRBD2 matching over 11 bases. The CDR3 sequence is 16 residues long. CDR1 SGHVS and CDR2 FQNEAQ come from the germline V gene. V was pared by 10 bases and J by 0 bases, with 7 bases of the junction left unmatched.

The V gene is TRBV9, the J gene TRBJ2-1; 10 nucleotides agree with TRBD2. The CDR3 is 16 amino acids. Germline loops: CDR1 SGDLS, CDR2 YYNGEE. V was clipped by 3 bases and J by 4 bases; unmatched bases: 7. The CDR3 spells CASSAYGTSAYNEQFF. DNA of the CDR3: TGTGCCAGCAGCGCTTACGGGACTAGCGCGTACAATGAGCAGTTCTTC. The full variable domain, rest sourced from reference TRBV9 and TRBJ2-1, is DSGVTQTPKHLITATGQRVTLRCSPRSGDLSVYWYQQSLDQGLQFLIQYYNGEERAKGNILERFSAQQFPDLHSELNLSSLELGDSALYFCASSAYGTSAYNEQFFGPGTRLTVL.